The source of this T cell receptor (beta chain) is a study of blood T cells in healthy people across ages. The V segment lost 0 bases and the J segment 8 bases; nucleotides outside the gene matches: 7. Germline CDR1 is SGHNT and CDR2 is YENEEA. The CDR3 extends over 15 amino acids. Findings of the study overall: Naive and antigen-experienced cells could not be conclusively compared, given unsorted PBMCs.

Next came a second PCR, run for about 6 to 12 cycles, which used a sample-barcoded 5' primer along with a J-beta primer mix. TCRdb fed the 5' RACE reads into MiXCR, producing one record per CDR3 protein. Among about 780,000 distinct CDR3 sequences, 46% were seen once, and the ten largest hold approximately 18%. Concerning this clonotype itself: The target antigen is unknown.

Sequenced input: blood. This sequence was found in an older man in good health. The chain has TRBV11-3 and TRBJ2-1; TRBD2 matches 7 bases. The CDR3 nucleotides read TGTGCCAGCAGCTTAGAGGGCGGGAGTATCTATGAGCAGTTCTTC. Its protein is CASSLEGGSIYEQFF. The full variable domain, its missing parts supplied by reference TRBV11-3 and TRBJ2-1, is EAGVVQSPRYKIIEKKQPVAFWCNPISGHNTLYWYLQNLGQGPELLIRYENEEAVDDSQLPKDRFSAERLKGVDSTLKIQPAELGDSAVYLCASSLEGGSIYEQFFGPGTRLTVL.